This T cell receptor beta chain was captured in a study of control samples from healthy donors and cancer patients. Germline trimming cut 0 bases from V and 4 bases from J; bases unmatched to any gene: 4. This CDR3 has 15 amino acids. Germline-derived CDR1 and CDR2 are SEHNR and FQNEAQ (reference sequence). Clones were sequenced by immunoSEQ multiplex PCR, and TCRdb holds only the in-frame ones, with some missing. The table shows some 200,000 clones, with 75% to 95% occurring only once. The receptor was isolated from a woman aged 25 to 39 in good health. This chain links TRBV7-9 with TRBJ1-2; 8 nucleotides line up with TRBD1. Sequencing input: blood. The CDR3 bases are TGTGCCAGCAGCTTAGCGGAAGGACAGGGCTATGGCTACACCTTC. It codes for CASSLAEGQGYGYTF.